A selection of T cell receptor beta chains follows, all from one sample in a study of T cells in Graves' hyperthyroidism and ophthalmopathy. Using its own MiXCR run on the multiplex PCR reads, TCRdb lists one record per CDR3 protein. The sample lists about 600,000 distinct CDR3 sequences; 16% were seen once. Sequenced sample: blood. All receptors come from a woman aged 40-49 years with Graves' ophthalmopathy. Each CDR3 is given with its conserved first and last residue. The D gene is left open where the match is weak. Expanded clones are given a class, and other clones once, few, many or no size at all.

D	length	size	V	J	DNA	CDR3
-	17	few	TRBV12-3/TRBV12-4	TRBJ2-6	TGTGCCAGCAGTCCGCTCACGGACCTCTCTGGGGCCAACGTCCTGACTTTC	CASSPLTDLSGANVLTF
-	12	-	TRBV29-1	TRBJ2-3	TGCAGCGTTGTAGCGAATGGAGATACGCAGTATTTT	CSVVANGDTQYF
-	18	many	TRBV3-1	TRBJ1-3	TGTGCCAGCAGCCAAGTCTCAAGGGGCAGGGCCTCTGGAAACACCATATATTTT	CASSQVSRGRASGNTIYF
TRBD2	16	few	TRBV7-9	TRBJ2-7	TGTGCCAGCAGCTTCAGAGCGGGGGACCCCTCCTACGAGCAGTACTTC	CASSFRAGDPSYEQYF
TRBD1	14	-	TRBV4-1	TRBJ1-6	TGCGCCAGCAGCCAGGGACAGGGGGATTCACCCCTCCACTTT	CASSQGQGDSPLHF
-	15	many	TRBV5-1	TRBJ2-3	TGCGCCAGCAGCTCATCCGGGACACTGAGAGATACGCAGTATTTT	CASSSSGTLRDTQYF
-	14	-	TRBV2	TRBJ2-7	TGTGCCAGCAGCCCAAAGGTCTGGGGGTACGAGCAGTACTTC	CASSPKVWGYEQYF
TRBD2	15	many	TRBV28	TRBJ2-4	TGTGCCAGCAGTTCCCGGGGTAGCGGGAGTGACATTCAGTACTTC	CASSSRGSGSDIQYF
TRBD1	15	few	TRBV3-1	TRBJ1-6	TGTGCCAGCAGCCAAGAAGACAGGGGGAATTCACCCCTCCACTTT	CASSQEDRGNSPLHF
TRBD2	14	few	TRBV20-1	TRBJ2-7	TGCAGTGCTAGAGCAGCGGGAAGCTCCTACGAGCAGTACTTC	CSARAAGSSYEQYF
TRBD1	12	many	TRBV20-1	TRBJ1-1	TGCAGTGCTGAATGGGACAGGGCAGAGGCTTTCTTT	CSAEWDRAEAFF
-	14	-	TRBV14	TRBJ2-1	TGTGCCAGCAGCCAAGATTGGGCTTCAGGGGAGCAGTTCTTC	CASSQDWASGEQFF
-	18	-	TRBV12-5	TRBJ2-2	TGTGCTAGTGGTACCCTACTGGGGGGACAATCAAACACCGGGGAGCTGTTTTTT	CASGTLLGGQSNTGELFF
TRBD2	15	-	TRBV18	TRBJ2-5	TGTGCCAGCTCACGAGGTACCAGCGGGAGAGAGACCCAGTACTTC	CASSRGTSGRETQYF
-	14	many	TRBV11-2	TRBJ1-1	TGTGCCAGCAGGGCTGCGTCAGGGAGGACTGAAGCTTTCTTT	CASRAASGRTEAFF
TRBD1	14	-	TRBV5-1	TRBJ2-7	TGCGCCAGCAGCGTTACAGGGGTCTCCTACGAGCAGTACTTC	CASSVTGVSYEQYF
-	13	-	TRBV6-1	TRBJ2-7	TGTGCCAGCAGTGAGTCCCCATCCTACGAGCAGTACTTC	CASSESPSYEQYF
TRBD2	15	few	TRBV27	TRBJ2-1	TGTGCCAGCAGTGCGAGACTAGCGGGGTTGAATGAGCAGTTCTTC	CASSARLAGLNEQFF
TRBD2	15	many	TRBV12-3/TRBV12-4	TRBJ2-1	TGTGCCAGCAGAGGGACTAGCGGGATTTCCAATGAGCAGTTCTTC	CASRGTSGISNEQFF
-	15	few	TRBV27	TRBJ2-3	TGTGCCAGCAGTCCCCAATGGGGAGGAGGAGATACGCAGTATTTT	CASSPQWGGGDTQYF
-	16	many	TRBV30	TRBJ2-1	TGTGCCTGGAGTGCCCCTAGTTCGGGGTTCTACAATGAGCAGTTCTTC	CAWSAPSSGFYNEQFF